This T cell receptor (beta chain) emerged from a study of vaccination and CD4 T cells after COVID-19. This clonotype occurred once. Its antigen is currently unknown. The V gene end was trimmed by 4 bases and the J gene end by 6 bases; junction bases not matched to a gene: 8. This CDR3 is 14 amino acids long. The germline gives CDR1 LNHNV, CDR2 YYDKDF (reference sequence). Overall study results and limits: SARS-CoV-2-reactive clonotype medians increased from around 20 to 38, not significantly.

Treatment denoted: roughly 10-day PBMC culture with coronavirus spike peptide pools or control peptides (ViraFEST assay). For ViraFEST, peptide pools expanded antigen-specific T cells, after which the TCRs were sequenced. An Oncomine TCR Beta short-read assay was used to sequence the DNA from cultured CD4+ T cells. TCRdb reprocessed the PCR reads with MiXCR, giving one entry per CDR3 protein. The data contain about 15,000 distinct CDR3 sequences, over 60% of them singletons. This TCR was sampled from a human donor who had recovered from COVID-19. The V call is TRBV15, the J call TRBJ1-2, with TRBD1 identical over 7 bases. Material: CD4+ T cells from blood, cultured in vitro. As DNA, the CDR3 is TGTGCCACCAGCACGACAGGGAGGGTAGATGGCTACACCTTC. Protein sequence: CATSTTGRVDGYTF.